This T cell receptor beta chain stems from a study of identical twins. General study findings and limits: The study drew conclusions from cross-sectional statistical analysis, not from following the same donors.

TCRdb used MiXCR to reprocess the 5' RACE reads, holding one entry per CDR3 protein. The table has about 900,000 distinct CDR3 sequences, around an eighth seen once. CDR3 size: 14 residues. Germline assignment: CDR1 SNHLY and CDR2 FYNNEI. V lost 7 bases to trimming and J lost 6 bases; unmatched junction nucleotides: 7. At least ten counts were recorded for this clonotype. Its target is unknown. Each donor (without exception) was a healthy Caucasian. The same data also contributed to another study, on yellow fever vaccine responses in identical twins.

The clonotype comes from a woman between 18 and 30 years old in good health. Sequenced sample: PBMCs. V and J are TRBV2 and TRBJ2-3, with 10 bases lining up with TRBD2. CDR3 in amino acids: CASMAGLASDTQYF. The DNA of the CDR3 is TGTGCCAGCATGGCGGGACTAGCGTCGGATACGCAGTATTTT.